This entry concerns a single T cell receptor beta chain. The data derive from a study of blood T cell repertoires in COVID-19. TCRdb's table, derived via immunoSEQ multiplex PCR, lists solely in-frame clones and lacks some. This sample has 200,000 to 250,000 clones; about 82% occur once, and the top ten carry 2% to 2.5%. V was pared by 6 bases and J by 4 bases, with 7 bases of the junction left unmatched. The CDR3 runs to 14 residues. CDR1 and CDR2 (germline): MGHRA, YSYEKL. The rearrangement links TRBV4-1 to TRBJ2-3; 7 bases fit TRBD2. The origin of this receptor is a woman in her 50s who had recovered from COVID-19. Material for sequencing was PBMCs or T cells enriched from blood (not recorded which). CDR3 coding DNA: TGCGCCAGCAGTCGGGGCGGGAGTTCAGATACGCAGTATTTT. This translates into CASSRGGSSDTQYF.